These 4 T cell receptor beta chains share one sample of origin, sequenced in a study of blood T cell repertoires in COVID-19. The repertoire was sequenced with immunoSEQ multiplex PCR; TCRdb's copy has only in-frame clones and lacks some. The repertoire holds over 100,000 clones, with 84% as singletons. Sequenced sample: peripheral blood. Source of these receptors: a man aged 40-55 years with active or convalescent COVID-19.

This rearrangement joins TRBV2 to TRBJ2-5, with 7 bases fitting TRBD2. Germline-derived CDR1 and CDR2 are SNHLY and FYNNEI. CDR3 length: 16 amino acids. The trim removed 7 bases at V and 1 base at J, leaving 12 bases unmatched. DNA of the CDR3: TGTGCCAGCATGGGGGTGACCAGCGGGACCCAAGAGACCCAGTACTTC. Its protein is CASMGVTSGTQETQYF.

The chain joins TRBV3-1 (or the pseudogene TRBV3-2) to TRBJ1-4; D gene uncertain. CDR1 is LGHDT and CDR2 is YNNKEL in the germline V gene (reference sequence). The CDR3 is 15 residues long. V was trimmed by 4 bases and J by 4 bases, leaving 13 bases between them. The DNA of the CDR3 is TGTGCCAGCAGCCCGCCCGTACAGCATAATGAAAAACTGTTTTTT. Amino acid sequence: CASSPPVQHNEKLFF.

The chain is built from TRBV15 and TRBJ2-5, with TRBD2 as a possible D gene (7 bases). CDR1 is LNHNV and CDR2 is YYDKDF in the germline V gene (reference sequence). The CDR3 consists of 14 residues. V was pared by 5 bases and J by 5 bases, with 15 bases between. CDR3 coding DNA: TGTGCCACCAGCTCCCGGGGGGCGGTCGAGACCCAGTACTTC. Protein sequence: CATSSRGAVETQYF.

This chain connects TRBV7-8 to TRBJ2-2; D ambiguous. The CDR3 consists of 13 residues. Germline CDR1 reads SGHVS; CDR2 reads FQNEAQ. Trimming pared 1 base from V and 4 bases from J, leaving 4 bases between. DNA of the CDR3: TGTGCCAGCAGCTTAGTGGCCACCGGGGAGCTGTTTTTT. As protein: CASSLVATGELFF.